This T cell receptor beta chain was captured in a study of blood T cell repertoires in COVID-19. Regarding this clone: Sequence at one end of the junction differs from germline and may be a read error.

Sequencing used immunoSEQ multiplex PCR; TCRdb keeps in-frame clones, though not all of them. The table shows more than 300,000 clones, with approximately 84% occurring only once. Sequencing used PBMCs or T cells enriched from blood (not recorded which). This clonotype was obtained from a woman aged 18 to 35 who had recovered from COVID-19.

The CDR3 spells CASSPPGLAGYEQYF. As DNA, the CDR3 is TGTGCCAGCTCTCCACCGGGACTAGCTGGCTACGAGCAGTACTTC. V and J are TRBV18 and TRBJ2-7, with TRBD2 identical over 9 bases. This CDR3 is built from 15 residues. The germline CDR1 and CDR2 sequences are KGHSH and LQKENI.